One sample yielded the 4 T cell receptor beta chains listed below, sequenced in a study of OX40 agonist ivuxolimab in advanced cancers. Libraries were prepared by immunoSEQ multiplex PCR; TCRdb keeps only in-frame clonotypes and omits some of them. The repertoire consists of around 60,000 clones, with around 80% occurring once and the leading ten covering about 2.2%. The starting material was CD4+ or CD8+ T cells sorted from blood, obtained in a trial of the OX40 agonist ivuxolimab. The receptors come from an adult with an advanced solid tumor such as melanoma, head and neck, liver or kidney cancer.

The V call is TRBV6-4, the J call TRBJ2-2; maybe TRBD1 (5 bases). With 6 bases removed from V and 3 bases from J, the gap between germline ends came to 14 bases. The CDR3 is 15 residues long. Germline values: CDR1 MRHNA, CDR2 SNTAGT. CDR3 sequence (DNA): TGTGCCAGCAGAGACACTCGCAGGGACACCGGGGAGCTGTTTTTT. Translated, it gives CASRDTRRDTGELFF.

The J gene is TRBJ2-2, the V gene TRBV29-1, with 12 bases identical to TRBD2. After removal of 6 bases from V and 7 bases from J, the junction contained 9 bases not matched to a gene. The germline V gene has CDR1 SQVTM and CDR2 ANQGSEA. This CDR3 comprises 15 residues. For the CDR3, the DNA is TGCAGCGTGGAGACTAGCGGGAGAGGATTCGGGGAGCTGTTTTTT. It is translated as CSVETSGRGFGELFF.

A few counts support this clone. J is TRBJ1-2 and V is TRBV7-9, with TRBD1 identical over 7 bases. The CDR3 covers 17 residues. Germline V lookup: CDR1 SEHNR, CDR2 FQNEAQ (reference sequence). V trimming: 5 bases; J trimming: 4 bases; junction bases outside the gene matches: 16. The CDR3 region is CASSEQSGQGELYGYTF. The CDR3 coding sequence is TGTGCCAGCAGCGAACAAAGTGGTCAGGGGGAACTCTATGGCTACACCTTC.

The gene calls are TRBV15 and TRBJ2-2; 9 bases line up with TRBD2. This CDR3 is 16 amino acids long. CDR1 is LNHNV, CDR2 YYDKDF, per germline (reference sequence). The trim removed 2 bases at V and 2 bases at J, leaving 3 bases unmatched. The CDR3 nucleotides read TGTGCCACCAGCAGACTAGCGGGGATTAACACCGGGGAGCTGTTTTTT. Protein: CATSRLAGINTGELFF.